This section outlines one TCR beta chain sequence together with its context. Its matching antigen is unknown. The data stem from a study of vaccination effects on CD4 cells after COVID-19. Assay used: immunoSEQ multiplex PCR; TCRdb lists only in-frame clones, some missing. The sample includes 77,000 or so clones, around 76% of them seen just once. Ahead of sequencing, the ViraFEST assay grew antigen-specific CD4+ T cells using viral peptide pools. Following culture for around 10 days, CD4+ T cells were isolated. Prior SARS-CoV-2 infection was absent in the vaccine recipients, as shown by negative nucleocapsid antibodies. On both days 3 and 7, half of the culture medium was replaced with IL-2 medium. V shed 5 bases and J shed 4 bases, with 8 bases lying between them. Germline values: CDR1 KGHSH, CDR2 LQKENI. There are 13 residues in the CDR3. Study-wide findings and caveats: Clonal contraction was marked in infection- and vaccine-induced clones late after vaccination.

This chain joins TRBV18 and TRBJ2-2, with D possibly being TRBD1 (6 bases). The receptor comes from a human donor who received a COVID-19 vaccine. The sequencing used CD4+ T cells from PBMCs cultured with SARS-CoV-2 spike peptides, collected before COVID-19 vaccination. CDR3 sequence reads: CASSDRFTGELFF. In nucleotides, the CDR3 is TGTGCCAGCTCAGACAGGTTCACCGGGGAGCTGTTTTTT.